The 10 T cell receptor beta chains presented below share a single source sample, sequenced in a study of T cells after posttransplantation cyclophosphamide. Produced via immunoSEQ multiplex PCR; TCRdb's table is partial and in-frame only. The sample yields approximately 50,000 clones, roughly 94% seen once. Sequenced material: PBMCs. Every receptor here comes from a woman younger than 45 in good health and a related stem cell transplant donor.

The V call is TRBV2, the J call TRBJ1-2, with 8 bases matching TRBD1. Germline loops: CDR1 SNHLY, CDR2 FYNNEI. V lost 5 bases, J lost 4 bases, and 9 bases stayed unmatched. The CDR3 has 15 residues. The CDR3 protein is CASSPGQGLFYGYTF. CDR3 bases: TGTGCCAGCAGTCCTGGACAGGGCCTCTTCTATGGCTACACCTTC.

The CDR3 bases are TGTGCCAGCAGCTTAGGTGGCAGGGGGCTTGCAGATACGCAGTATTTT. The encoded protein is CASSLGGRGLADTQYF. The chain couples TRBV13 to TRBJ2-3, with 8 bases lining up with TRBD1. Looked up from germline, CDR1 is PRHDT and CDR2 is FYEKMQ (reference sequence). Trimming at V came to 0 bases and at J to 4 bases, leaving 6 bases not matched to a gene. The CDR3 length is 16 residues.

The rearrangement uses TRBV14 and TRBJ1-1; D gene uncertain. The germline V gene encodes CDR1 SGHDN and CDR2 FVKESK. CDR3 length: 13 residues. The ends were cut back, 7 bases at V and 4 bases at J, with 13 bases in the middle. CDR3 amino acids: CASTVSRGTEAFF. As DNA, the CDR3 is TGTGCCAGCACGGTCTCCAGAGGCACTGAAGCTTTCTTT.

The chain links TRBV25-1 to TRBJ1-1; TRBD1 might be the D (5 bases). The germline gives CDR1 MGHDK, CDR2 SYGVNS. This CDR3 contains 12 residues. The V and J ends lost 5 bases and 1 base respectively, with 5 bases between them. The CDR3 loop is CASSRGNTEAFF. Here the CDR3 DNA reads TGTGCCAGCAGTAGGGGGAACACTGAAGCTTTCTTT.

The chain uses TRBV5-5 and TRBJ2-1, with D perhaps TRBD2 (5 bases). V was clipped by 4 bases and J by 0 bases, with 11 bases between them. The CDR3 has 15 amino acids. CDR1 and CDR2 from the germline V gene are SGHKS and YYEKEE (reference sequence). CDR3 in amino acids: CASSAGETSYNEQFF. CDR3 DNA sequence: TGTGCCAGCAGCGCTGGGGAGACCTCCTACAATGAGCAGTTCTTC.

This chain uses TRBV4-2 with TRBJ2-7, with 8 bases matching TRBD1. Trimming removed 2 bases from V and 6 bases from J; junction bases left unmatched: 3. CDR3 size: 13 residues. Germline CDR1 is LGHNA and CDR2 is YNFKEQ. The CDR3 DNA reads TGTGCCAGCAGCCAATTCAGGGGGCGCGAGCAGTACTTC. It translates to CASSQFRGREQYF.

The CDR3 protein is CASSRTGSSYEQYF. The DNA of the CDR3 is TGTGCCAGCAGTCGGACAGGGTCCTCCTACGAGCAGTACTTC. The chain combines TRBV28 with TRBJ2-7, with 8 bases fitting TRBD1. The CDR3 extends over 14 amino acids. V lost 5 bases to trimming and J lost 0 bases; unmatched junction nucleotides: 3. In germline, CDR1 is MDHEN, CDR2 SYDVKM. Full variable domain (remainder filled in from reference TRBV28 and TRBJ2-7): DVKVTQSSRYLVKRTGEKVFLECVQDMDHENMFWYRQDPGLGLRLIYFSYDVKMKEKGDIPEGYSVSREKKERFSLILESASTNQTSMYLCASSRTGSSYEQYFGPGTRLTVT.

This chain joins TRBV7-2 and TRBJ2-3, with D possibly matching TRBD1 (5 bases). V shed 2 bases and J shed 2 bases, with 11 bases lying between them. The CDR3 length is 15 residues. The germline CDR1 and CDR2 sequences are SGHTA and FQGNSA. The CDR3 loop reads CASSLQGQNTDTQYF. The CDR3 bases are TGTGCCAGCAGCTTACAGGGCCAGAACACAGATACGCAGTATTTT.

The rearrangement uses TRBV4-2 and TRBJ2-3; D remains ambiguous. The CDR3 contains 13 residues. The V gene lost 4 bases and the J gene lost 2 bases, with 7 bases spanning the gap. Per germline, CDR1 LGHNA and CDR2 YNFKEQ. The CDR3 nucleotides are TGTGCCAGCAGCCCTATCGACACAGATACGCAGTATTTT. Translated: CASSPIDTDTQYF.

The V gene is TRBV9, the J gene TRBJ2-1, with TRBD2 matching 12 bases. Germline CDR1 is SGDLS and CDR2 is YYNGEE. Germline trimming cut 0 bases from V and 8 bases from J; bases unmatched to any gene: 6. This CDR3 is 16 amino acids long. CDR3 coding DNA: TGTGCCAGCAGCGTAGCTAGCGGGGGGGCCGGCCATGAGCAGTTCTTC. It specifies CASSVASGGAGHEQFF.